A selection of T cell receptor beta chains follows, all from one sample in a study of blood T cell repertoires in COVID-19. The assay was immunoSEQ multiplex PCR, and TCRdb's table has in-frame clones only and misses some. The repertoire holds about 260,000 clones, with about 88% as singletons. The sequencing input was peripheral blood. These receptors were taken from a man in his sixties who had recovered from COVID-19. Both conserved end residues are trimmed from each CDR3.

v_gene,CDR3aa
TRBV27,ASRNAGSGNTIY
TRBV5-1,ASSLAETGVSPLH
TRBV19,ASSIRQGAYNSPLH
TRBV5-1,ASSPGTDLANVLT
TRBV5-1,ASSPPAGQAFGYT
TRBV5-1,ASTPAGSKEDTQY
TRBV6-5,ASRPGGQGQSHLG
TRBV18,ASSAQSVNTEAF
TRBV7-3,ASSLSGATNEKLF
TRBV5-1,ASSLTAGGPVDTQY
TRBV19,ASSKTGLAANNEQF
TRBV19,ASSFGTGQPLH
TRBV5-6,ASSLDLQGGETQY
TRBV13,ASSPGLAGQETQY
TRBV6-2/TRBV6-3,ASSAGQGGYGYT
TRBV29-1,SVAGQEYTYEQY
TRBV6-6,ASSQNRGQSPLH
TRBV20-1,SASDRMNTEAF
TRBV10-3,AISESDRRADEQF
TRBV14,ASSQDLHGGADTQY
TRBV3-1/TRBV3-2,ASSLRTGPETQY
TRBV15,ATSSGYEQY
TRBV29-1,SVFPVHGYTEAF
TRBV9,ASSYGLAGTGELF
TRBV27,ASSLSMNRANTEAF
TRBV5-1,ASSNLGRGGTDTGELF
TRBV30,AWRRGAVLNTEAF
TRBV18,ASSLRTGYNEQY
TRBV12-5,ASQTGGPVTETQY
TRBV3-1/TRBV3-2,ASSVTGGPGELF
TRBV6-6,ASSRRDPNTGELF
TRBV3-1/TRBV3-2,ASSRDRGWTDTQY
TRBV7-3,ASSLGGTGDKQY
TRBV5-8,ASSTGGPGSPLH
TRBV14,ASSPGTAATNEKLF
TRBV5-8,ASSLRTGPSYEQY
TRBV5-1,ASSLRGRGYEQY
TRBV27,ASSFRARSYNEQF
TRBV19,ASSKSGQGHQPQH
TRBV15,ATSRTGGAGYT
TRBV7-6,ASSLDTPGDPYEQY
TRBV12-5,ASGPQGSGREQF
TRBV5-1,ASSLLPGTGNTEAF
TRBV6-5,ASSYGTGTSYEQY
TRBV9,ASSAGQEMTQY
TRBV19,ASSISEGFAGNEKLF
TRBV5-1,ASSNPTGEKLF
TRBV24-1,ATSDGTSGGIAKNIQY
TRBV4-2,ASSPDSSYEQY